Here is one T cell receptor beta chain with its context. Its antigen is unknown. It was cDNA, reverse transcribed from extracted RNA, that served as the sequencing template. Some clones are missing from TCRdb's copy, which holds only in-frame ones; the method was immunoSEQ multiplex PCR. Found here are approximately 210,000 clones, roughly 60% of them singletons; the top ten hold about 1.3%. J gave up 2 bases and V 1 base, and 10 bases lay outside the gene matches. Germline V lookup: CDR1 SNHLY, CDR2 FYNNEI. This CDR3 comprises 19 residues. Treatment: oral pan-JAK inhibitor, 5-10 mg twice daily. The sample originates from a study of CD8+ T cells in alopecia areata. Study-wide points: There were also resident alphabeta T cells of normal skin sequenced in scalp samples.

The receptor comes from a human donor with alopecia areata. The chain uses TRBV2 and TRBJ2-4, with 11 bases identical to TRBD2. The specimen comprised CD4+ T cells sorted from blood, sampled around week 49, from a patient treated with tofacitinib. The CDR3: CASSEVSGGAIETKNIQYF. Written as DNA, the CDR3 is TGTGCCAGCAGTGAAGTTAGCGGGGGGGCGATTGAGACCAAAAACATTCAGTACTTC.